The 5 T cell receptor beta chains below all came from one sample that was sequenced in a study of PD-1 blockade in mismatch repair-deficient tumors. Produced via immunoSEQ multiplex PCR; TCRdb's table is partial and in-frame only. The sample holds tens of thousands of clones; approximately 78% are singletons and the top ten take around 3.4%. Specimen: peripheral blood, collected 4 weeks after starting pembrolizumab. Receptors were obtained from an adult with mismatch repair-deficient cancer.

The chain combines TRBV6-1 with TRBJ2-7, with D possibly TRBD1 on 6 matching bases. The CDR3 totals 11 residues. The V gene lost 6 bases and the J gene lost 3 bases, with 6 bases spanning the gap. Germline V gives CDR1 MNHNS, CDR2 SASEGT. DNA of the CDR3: TGTGCCAGCAGACAGGGCTACGAGCAGTACTTC. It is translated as CASRQGYEQYF.

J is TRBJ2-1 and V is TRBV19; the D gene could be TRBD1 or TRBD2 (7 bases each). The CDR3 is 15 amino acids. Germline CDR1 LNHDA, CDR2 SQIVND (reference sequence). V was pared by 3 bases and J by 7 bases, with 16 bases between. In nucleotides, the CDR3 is TGTGCCAGTAGTATGGCCAGCGGGACAGATAATGAGCAGTTCTTC. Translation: CASSMASGTDNEQFF.

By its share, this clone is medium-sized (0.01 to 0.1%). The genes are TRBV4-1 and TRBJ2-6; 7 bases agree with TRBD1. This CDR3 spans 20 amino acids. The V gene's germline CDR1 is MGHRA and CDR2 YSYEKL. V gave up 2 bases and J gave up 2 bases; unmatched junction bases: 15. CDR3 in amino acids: CASSQIPIDRAITGANVLTF. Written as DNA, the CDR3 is TGCGCCAGCAGCCAAATCCCCATTGACAGGGCGATAACTGGGGCCAACGTCCTGACTTTC.

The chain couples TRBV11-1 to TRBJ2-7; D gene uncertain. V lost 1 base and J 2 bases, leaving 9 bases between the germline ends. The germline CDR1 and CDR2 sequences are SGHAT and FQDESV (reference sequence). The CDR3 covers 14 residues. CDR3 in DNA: TGTGCCAGCAGCTTAGTTAGTGGCCCCTACGAGCAGTACTTC. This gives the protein CASSLVSGPYEQYF. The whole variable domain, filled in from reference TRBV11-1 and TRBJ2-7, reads EAEVAQSPRYKITEKSQAVAFWCDPISGHATLYWYRQILGQGPELLVQFQDESVVDDSQLPKDRFSAERLKGVDSTLKIQPAELGDSAMYLCASSLVSGPYEQYFGPGTRLTVT.

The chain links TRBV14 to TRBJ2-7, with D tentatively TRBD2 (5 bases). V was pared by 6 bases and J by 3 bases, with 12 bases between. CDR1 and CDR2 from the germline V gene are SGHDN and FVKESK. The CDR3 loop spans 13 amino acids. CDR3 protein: CASSRTSGYEQYF. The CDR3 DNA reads TGTGCCAGCAGTCGGACTTCCGGCTACGAGCAGTACTTC.